What follows are 25 T cell receptor beta chains derived from one specimen sequenced in a study of identical twins. MiXCR was run by TCRdb on the 5' RACE reads, yielding one entry per CDR3 protein. The sample records around 550,000 distinct CDR3 sequences, 13% to 15% being singletons. Separately, the same data were catalogued under a study of yellow fever vaccine responses in identical twins.

Material: CD4+ T cells sorted from blood. These receptors were taken from a woman younger than 35 in good health.

This clonotype was observed a few times. This sequence joins TRBV11-2 and TRBJ1-1; TRBD1 aligns across 7 bases. The CDR3 is 15 amino acids. Germline V gene lookup returns CDR1 SGHAT and CDR2 FQNNGV. V lost 5 bases to trimming and J lost 4 bases; unmatched junction nucleotides: 10. The CDR3 DNA follows: TGTGCCAGCAGCCACGGGAGGGGGCCGGGCACTGAAGCTTTCTTT. This translates into CASSHGRGPGTEAFF.

The V gene is TRBV20-1, the J gene TRBJ1-5; TRBD1 might be the D (5 bases). V was cut by 3 bases and J by 6 bases, with 12 bases left in between. This CDR3 contains 13 residues. Germline values: CDR1 DFQATT, CDR2 SNEGSKA (reference sequence). The CDR3 loop reads CSASYQGSQPQHF. The CDR3 DNA follows: TGCAGTGCTAGTTATCAGGGCAGTCAGCCCCAGCATTTT.

This clonotype has just a few counts. The J gene is TRBJ2-7, the V gene TRBV28; TRBD2 agrees at 8 bases. This CDR3 comprises 15 residues. Germline V lookup: CDR1 MDHEN, CDR2 SYDVKM. V was pared by 5 bases and J by 0 bases, with 6 bases of the junction left unmatched. The CDR3 loop reads CASSGRGGGSYEQYF. CDR3 in DNA: TGTGCCAGCAGTGGCCGGGGGGGAGGCTCCTACGAGCAGTACTTC.

This chain joins TRBV24-1 and TRBJ2-3; 7 nucleotides line up with TRBD2. The length of the CDR3 is 17 residues. CDR1 and CDR2 from the germline V gene are KGHDR and SFDVKD. Trimming removed 3 bases from V and 4 bases from J; junction bases left unmatched: 12. CDR3 DNA sequence: TGTGCCACCAGTGATGTCCAGGTCGGGAGGACCTCAGATACGCAGTATTTT. Protein sequence: CATSDVQVGRTSDTQYF.

This clonotype has more than one count but fewer than ten. V is TRBV10-3 and J is TRBJ2-7; D remains ambiguous. V lost 0 bases to trimming and J lost 3 bases, with 3 bases between them. The CDR3 is 12 amino acids. The germline gives CDR1 ENHRY, CDR2 SYGVKD. CDR3 sequence (DNA): TGTGCCATCAGTGAGTCGCTCTACGAGCAGTACTTC. Its translation: CAISESLYEQYF.

This clonotype showed up just a few times. V usage is TRBV7-6 and J usage is TRBJ2-3, with D unresolved. V lost 3 bases and J 8 bases, leaving 9 bases between the germline ends. The germline V gene has CDR1 SGHVS and CDR2 FNYEAQ. The CDR3 length is 12 residues. CDR3 loop: CASSFNTGTQYF. CDR3 nucleotide sequence: TGTGCCAGCAGCTTTAACACGGGTACGCAGTATTTT.

V and J are TRBV7-3 and TRBJ2-2, with 13 nucleotides matching TRBD2. Looked up from germline, CDR1 is SGHTA and CDR2 is FQGTGA. This CDR3 spans 19 amino acids. V lost 2 bases to trimming and J lost 5 bases; unmatched junction nucleotides: 11. The DNA of the CDR3 is TGTGCCAGCAGCTTAGTTGGTAGGACTAGCGGGAGCATAACCGGGGAGCTGTTTTTT. This codes for CASSLVGRTSGSITGELFF. Full variable domain (missing parts from reference TRBV7-3 and TRBJ2-2): GAGVSQTPSNKVTEKGKYVELRCDPISGHTALYWYRQSLGQGPEFLIYFQGTGAADDSGLPNDRFFAVRPEGSVSTLKIQRTERGDSAVYLCASSLVGRTSGSITGELFFGEGSRLTVL.

This clonotype was recorded a few times. This chain joins TRBV5-1 and TRBJ2-3; 7 nucleotides match TRBD1. The CDR3 is 15 amino acids. The J segment lost 3 bases and the V segment lost 2 bases, leaving 6 bases of the junction unmatched. Germline V CDR1 and CDR2: SGHRS, YFSETQ. CDR3 amino acids: CASSFSDRETDTQYF. The CDR3 coding sequence is TGCGCCAGCAGCTTTAGTGACAGGGAGACAGATACGCAGTATTTT.

The chain has TRBV5-1 and TRBJ2-1, with TRBD2 matching 8 bases. CDR1 is SGHRS and CDR2 is YFSETQ in the germline V gene. This CDR3 has 16 residues. The ends lost 5 bases at V and 2 bases at J; junction bases unmatched: 9. The CDR3, as DNA: TGCGCCAGCAGGTATACCGGCGGGGGGACCTACAATGAGCAGTTCTTC. It encodes CASRYTGGGTYNEQFF.

The chain joins TRBV21-1 to TRBJ2-3; the D segment call TRBD2 is taken from the table without a DNA check. TRBV21-1 is assigned pseudogene status. The CDR3 loop spans 15 amino acids. The DNA for the CDR3 is TGTGCCAGCAGACGACTAGCGGGAGCAGGAGATACGCAGTATTTT. Amino acids: CASRRLAGAGDTQYF.

This clonotype appeared a few times. This sequence joins TRBV3-1 and TRBJ2-5; the D gene is possibly TRBD2 (5 bases). V was trimmed by 3 bases and J by 1 base, leaving 15 bases between them. CDR1 LGHDT and CDR2 YNNKEL come from the germline V gene (reference sequence). The CDR3 is made up of 16 amino acids. CDR3 protein: CASSHRRAEFQETQYF. The CDR3 region has the DNA TGTGCCAGCAGCCATAGGAGAGCGGAGTTCCAAGAGACCCAGTACTTC.

This clonotype was picked up many times. This rearrangement joins TRBV5-1 to TRBJ2-2; D is unresolved. V dropped 1 base and J dropped 4 bases, with 14 bases sitting between them. The CDR3 is 16 amino acids. Germline V CDR1 and CDR2: SGHRS, YFSETQ. CDR3 in DNA: TGCGCCAGCAGCTTGAGTGTTGCGGATATCACCGGGGAGCTGTTTTTT. It specifies CASSLSVADITGELFF.

This clonotype was found a few times. The chain joins TRBV6-1 to TRBJ2-5, with 7 bases aligning to TRBD2. The V segment lost 5 bases and the J segment 7 bases; nucleotides outside the gene matches: 13. This CDR3 has 15 amino acids. Germline values: CDR1 MNHNS, CDR2 SASEGT. CDR3 amino acids: CASSPPGTTRGTQYF. Written as DNA, the CDR3 is TGTGCCAGCAGTCCCCCTGGGACTACACGCGGGACCCAGTACTTC.

The gene calls are TRBV20-1 and TRBJ2-5; 7 bases agree with TRBD1. CDR3 length: 12 amino acids. Germline assignment: CDR1 DFQATT and CDR2 SNEGSKA (reference sequence). V lost 5 bases, J lost 5 bases, and 5 bases stayed unmatched. In nucleotides, the CDR3 is TGCAGTGCTTGGGACAGAGGGGAGACCCAGTACTTC. Translation gives CSAWDRGETQYF.

V gene TRBV24-1 combines with J gene TRBJ2-1; the D is unclear. Germline CDR1 reads KGHDR; CDR2 reads SFDVKD. The CDR3 is 14 amino acids. V was pared by 5 bases and J by 2 bases, with 9 bases between. The CDR3 region is CATSVGFPYNEQFF. In DNA, the CDR3 is TGTGCCACCAGTGTGGGGTTCCCCTACAATGAGCAGTTCTTC.

About this clonotype: Germline and junction disagree at one end, which may indicate a read error. The J gene is TRBJ1-4, the V gene TRBV24-1, with D uncertain. CDR3 length: 16 residues. The germline gives CDR1 KGHDR, CDR2 SFDVKD. CDR3 sequence reads: CATSDLMLASSEKLFF. CDR3 in DNA: TGTGCCACCAGCGATTTGATGCTGGCTTCCAGTGAAAAACTGTTTTTT.

The sample holds a few counts of this clonotype. V is TRBV20-1 and J is TRBJ2-1; 10 bases fit TRBD1. The CDR3 spans 14 residues. Trimming at V came to 5 bases and at J to 6 bases, leaving 7 bases not matched to a gene. Germline-derived CDR1 and CDR2 are DFQATT and SNEGSKA (reference sequence). The CDR3 here is CSAAGTGVANEQFF. In nucleotides, the CDR3 is TGCAGTGCTGCCGGGACAGGGGTGGCCAATGAGCAGTTCTTC.

J is TRBJ2-5 and V is TRBV10-3; no firm D call. Between the trimmed V and J ends, which lost 7 bases and 0 bases, there was a span of 12 bases. The germline gives CDR1 ENHRY, CDR2 SYGVKD. The CDR3 has 14 residues. CDR3: CAIKGDTYQETQYF. CDR3 sequence (DNA): TGTGCCATCAAGGGCGACACGTACCAAGAGACCCAGTACTTC.

In this sample, this clonotype turned up a few times. The rearrangement links TRBV7-8 to TRBJ2-3; D call uncertain. Trimming took off 4 bases at V and 3 bases at J, with 14 bases between the two ends. This CDR3 has 15 residues. In germline, CDR1 is SGHVS, CDR2 FQNEAQ. The DNA for the CDR3 is TGTGCCAGCAGCTCCATCCTCCTCGGAACAGATACGCAGTATTTT. Translation gives CASSSILLGTDTQYF.

Many counts were recorded for this clonotype. This sequence joins TRBV3-1 and TRBJ2-1; no definite D call. The CDR3 covers 13 residues. Germline V lookup: CDR1 LGHDT, CDR2 YNNKEL (reference sequence). Trimming took 1 base from V and 9 from J, leaving 10 bases between them. This CDR3 is CASSQGTPSEQFF. CDR3 coding DNA: TGTGCCAGCAGCCAAGGGACGCCAAGTGAGCAGTTCTTC.

This clonotype was detected a few times. The chain joins TRBV20-1 to TRBJ2-7; TRBD1 aligns across 9 bases. V gave up 3 bases and J gave up 6 bases; unmatched junction bases: 9. Germline values: CDR1 DFQATT, CDR2 SNEGSKA (reference sequence). There are 14 residues in the CDR3. The CDR3 DNA is TGCAGTGCTAGGGCCGGGACAGGGACGTTCGAGCAGTACGTC. It specifies CSARAGTGTFEQYV.

The V call is TRBV25-1, the J call TRBJ2-2; 8 bases fit TRBD2. The CDR3 contains 16 residues. Germline loops: CDR1 MGHDK, CDR2 SYGVNS. The V segment lost 6 bases and the J segment 7 bases; nucleotides outside the gene matches: 13. CDR3 in DNA: TGTGCCAGCAGGGGCCGGCGGGGGGCCATTAGCGGGGAGCTGTTTTTT. Protein product: CASRGRRGAISGELFF.

V is TRBV28 and J is TRBJ1-2; D uncertain. The V and J ends lost 6 bases and 4 bases respectively, with 15 bases between them. The germline V gene has CDR1 MDHEN and CDR2 SYDVKM. The CDR3 has 14 residues. CDR3 sequence (DNA): TGTGCCAGCAGCCTCGAAGCCCTCATCTATGGCTACACCTTC. Amino acid sequence: CASSLEALIYGYTF.

This clonotype occurred many times. The V gene is TRBV20-1, the J gene TRBJ2-1; D ambiguous. V was shortened by 0 bases and J by 0 bases, with 15 bases between the two germline ends. This CDR3 spans 17 amino acids. Germline V gene lookup returns CDR1 DFQATT and CDR2 SNEGSKA (reference sequence). The CDR3 DNA sequence: TGCAGTGCTAGAGATCCCCAGCCATCGAGCTCCTACAATGAGCAGTTCTTC. Translated, it gives CSARDPQPSSSYNEQFF.

This clonotype occurred a few times. For the CDR3, the DNA is TGCGCCAGCAGCCAAGTCCCCGGGACTAGCGGGAGGGCCGTGGAGGAGACCCAGTACTTC. This encodes CASSQVPGTSGRAVEETQYF. The chain recombines TRBV4-1 with TRBJ2-5; 16 positions match TRBD2. After removal of 1 base from V and 5 bases from J, the junction contained 13 bases not matched to a gene. CDR1 is MGHRA, CDR2 YSYEKL, per germline. This CDR3 has 20 residues.